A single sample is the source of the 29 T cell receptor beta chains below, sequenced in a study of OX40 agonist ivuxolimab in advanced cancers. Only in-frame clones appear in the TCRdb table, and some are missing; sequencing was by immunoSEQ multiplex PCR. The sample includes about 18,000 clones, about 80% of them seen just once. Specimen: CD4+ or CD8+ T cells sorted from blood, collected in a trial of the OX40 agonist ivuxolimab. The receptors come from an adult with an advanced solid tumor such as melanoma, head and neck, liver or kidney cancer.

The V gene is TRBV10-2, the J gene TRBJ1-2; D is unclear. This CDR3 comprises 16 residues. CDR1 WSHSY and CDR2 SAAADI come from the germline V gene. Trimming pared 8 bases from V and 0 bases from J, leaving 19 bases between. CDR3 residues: CASAAPQRAANYGYTF. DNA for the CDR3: TGCGCCAGCGCCGCCCCACAGCGAGCAGCTAACTATGGCTACACCTTC.

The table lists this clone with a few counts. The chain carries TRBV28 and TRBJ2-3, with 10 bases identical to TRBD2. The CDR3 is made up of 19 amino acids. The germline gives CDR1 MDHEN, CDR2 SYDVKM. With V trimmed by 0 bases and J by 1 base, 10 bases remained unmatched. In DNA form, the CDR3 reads TGTGCCAGCAGTTTATGGGCCAGCGGGGGGGCGGGAGGCACAGATACGCAGTATTTT. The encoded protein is CASSLWASGGAGGTDTQYF.

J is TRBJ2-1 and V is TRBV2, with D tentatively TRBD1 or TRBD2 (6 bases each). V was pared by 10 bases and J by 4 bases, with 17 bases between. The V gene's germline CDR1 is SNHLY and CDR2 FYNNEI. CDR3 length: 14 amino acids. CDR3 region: CATRSRGDYNEQFF. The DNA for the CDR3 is TGTGCCACCAGATCGAGGGGGGATTACAATGAGCAGTTCTTC.

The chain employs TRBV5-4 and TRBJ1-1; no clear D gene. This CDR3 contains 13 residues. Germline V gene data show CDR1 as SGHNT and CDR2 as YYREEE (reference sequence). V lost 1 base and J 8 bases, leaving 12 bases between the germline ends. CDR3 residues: CASSLSNYGEAFF. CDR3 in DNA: TGTGCCAGCAGCTTGAGCAATTATGGGGAAGCTTTCTTT.

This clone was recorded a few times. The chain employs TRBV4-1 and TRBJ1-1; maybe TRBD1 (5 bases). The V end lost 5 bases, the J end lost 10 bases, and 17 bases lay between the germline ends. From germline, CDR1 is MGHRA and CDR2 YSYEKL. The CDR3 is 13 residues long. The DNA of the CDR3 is TGCGCCAGCAGCATTACCCAAGGGGCGGCAGCTTTCTTT. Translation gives CASSITQGAAAFF.

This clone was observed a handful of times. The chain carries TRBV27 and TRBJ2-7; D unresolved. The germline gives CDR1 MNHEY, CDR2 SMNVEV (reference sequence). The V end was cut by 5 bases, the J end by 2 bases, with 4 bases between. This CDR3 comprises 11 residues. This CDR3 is CASSKPYEQYF. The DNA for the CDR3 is TGTGCCAGCAGTAAGCCCTACGAGCAGTACTTC.

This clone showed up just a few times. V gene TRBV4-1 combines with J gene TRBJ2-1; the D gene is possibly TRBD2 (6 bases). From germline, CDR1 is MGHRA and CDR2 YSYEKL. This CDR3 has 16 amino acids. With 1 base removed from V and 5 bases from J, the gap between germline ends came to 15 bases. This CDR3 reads CASSQVSGREDNEQFF. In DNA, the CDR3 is TGCGCCAGCAGCCAAGTATCGGGCAGGGAGGACAATGAGCAGTTCTTC.

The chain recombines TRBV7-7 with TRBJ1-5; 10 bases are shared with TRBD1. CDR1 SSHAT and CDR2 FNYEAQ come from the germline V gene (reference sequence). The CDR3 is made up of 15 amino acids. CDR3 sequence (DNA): TGTGTCTCCGGGACAGGGGTAGATAGCAATCAGCCCCAGCATTTT. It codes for CVSGTGVDSNQPQHF.

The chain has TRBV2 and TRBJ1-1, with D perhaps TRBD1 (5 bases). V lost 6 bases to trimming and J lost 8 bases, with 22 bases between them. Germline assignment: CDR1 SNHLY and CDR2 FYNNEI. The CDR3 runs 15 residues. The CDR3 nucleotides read TGTGCCAGCAGCGTACTGCGGGACCTCCTAGAGGAAGCTTTCTTT. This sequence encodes CASSVLRDLLEEAFF.

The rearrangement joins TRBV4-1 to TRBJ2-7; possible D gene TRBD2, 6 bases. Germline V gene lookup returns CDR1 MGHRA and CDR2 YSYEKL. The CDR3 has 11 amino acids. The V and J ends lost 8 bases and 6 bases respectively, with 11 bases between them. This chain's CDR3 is CASGVGGEQYF. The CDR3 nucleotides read TGCGCCAGCGGCGTCGGGGGCGAGCAGTACTTC.

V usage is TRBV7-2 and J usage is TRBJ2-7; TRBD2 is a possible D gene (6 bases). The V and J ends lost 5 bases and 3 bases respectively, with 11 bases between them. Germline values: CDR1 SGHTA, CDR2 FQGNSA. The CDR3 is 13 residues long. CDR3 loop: CASSPSSGYEQYF. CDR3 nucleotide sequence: TGTGCCAGCAGCCCCAGTAGCGGCTACGAGCAGTACTTC.

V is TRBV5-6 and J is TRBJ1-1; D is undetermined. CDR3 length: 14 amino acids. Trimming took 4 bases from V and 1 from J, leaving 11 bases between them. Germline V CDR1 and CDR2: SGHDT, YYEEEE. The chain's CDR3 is CASSPLETNTEAFF. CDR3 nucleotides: TGTGCCAGCAGCCCCCTCGAGACGAACACTGAAGCTTTCTTT.

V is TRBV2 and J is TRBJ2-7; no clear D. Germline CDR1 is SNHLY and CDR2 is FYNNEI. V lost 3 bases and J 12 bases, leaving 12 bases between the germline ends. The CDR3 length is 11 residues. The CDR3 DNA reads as TGTGCCAGCAGTGAGGTCCGGTTTGGGTACTTC. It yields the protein CASSEVRFGYF.

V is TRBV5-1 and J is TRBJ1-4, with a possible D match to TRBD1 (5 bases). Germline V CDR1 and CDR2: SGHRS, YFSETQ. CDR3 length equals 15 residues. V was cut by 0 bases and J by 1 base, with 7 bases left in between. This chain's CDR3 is CASSLEGQTNEKLFF. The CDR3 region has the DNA TGCGCCAGCAGCTTGGAGGGGCAAACTAATGAAAAACTGTTTTTT.

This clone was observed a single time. The CDR3 region has the DNA TGTGCCACCAGCAGGGAGACAGGGTTCGGAACCGGGGAGCTGTTTTTT. It yields the protein CATSRETGFGTGELFF. The gene calls are TRBV15 and TRBJ2-2, with 7 bases identical to TRBD1. Germline assignment: CDR1 LNHNV and CDR2 YYDKDF (reference sequence). The junction had 9 bases not matched to a gene; V was cut back by 3 bases and J by 5 bases. This CDR3 is 16 amino acids long.

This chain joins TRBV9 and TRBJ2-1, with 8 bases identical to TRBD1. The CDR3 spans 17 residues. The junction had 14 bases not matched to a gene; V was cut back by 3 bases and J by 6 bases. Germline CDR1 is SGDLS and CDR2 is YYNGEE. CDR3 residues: CASSGGGGQGLFNEQFF. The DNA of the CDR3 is TGTGCCAGCAGCGGGGGAGGCGGACAGGGCCTTTTCAATGAGCAGTTCTTC.

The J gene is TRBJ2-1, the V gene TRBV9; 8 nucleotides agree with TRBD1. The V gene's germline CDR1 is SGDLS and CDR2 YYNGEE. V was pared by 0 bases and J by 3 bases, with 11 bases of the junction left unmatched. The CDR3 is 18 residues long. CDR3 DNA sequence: TGTGCCAGCAGCGTAGACCTCGTAGACAGGGGTATCTACAATGAGCAGTTCTTC. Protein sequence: CASSVDLVDRGIYNEQFF. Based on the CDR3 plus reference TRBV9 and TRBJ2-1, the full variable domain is DSGVTQTPKHLITATGQRVTLRCSPRSGDLSVYWYQQSLDQGLQFLIQYYNGEERAKGNILERFSAQQFPDLHSELNLSSLELGDSALYFCASSVDLVDRGIYNEQFFGPGTRLTVL.

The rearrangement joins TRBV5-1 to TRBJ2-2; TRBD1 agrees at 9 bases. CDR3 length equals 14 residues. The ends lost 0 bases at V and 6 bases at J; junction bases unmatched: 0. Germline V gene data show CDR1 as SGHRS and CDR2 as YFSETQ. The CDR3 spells CASSLGQGAGELFF. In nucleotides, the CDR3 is TGCGCCAGCAGCTTGGGACAGGGGGCCGGGGAGCTGTTTTTT.

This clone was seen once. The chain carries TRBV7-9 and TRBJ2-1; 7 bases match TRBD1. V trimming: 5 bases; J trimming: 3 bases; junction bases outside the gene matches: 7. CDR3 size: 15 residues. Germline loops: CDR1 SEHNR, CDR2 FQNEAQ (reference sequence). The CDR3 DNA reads TGTGCCAGCAGCCCACCTGGGACAGTCTACAATGAGCAGTTCTTC. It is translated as CASSPPGTVYNEQFF.

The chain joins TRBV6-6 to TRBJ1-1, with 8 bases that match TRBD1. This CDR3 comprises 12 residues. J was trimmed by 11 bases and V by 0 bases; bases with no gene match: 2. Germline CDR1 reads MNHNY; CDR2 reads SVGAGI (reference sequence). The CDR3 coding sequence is TGTGCCAGCAGTTACTCGACAGGGGAGGCTTTCTTT. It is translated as CASSYSTGEAFF.

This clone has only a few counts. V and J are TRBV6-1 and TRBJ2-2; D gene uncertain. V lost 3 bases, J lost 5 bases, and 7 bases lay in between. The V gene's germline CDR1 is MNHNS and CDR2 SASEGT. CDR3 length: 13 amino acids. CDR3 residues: CASSEQMTGELFF. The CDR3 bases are TGTGCCAGCAGTGAGCAGATGACCGGGGAGCTGTTTTTT.

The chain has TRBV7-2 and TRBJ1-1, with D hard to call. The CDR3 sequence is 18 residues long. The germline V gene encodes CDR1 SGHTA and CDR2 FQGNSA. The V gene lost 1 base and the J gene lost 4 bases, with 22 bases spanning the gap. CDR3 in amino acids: CASSLGFLEGRPGTEAFF. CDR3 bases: TGTGCCAGCAGCTTAGGGTTCCTGGAGGGAAGGCCCGGCACTGAAGCTTTCTTT.

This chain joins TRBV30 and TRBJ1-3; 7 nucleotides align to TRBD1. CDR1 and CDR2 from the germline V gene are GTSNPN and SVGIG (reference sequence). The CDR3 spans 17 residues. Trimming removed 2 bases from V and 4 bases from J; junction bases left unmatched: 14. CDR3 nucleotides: TGTGCCTGGAGTCCCCGCACCGGGACAGCCTTCGGAAACACCATATATTTT. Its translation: CAWSPRTGTAFGNTIYF. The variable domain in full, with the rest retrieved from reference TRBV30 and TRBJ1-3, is SQTIHQWPATLVQPVGSPLSLECTVEGTSNPNLYWYRQAAGRGLQLLFYSVGIGQISSEVPQNLSASRPQDRQFILSSKKLLLSDSGFYLCAWSPRTGTAFGNTIYFGEGSWLTVV.

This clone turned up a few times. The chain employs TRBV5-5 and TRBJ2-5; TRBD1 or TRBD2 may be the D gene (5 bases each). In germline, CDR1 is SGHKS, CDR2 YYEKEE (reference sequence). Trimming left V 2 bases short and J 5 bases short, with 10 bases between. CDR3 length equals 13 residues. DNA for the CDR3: TGTGCCAGCAGCTTTGAAGGGGACGAGACCCAGTACTTC. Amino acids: CASSFEGDETQYF.

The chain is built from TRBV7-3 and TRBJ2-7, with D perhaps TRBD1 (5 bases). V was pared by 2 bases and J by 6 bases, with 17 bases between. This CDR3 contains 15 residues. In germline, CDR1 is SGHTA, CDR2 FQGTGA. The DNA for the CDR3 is TGTGCCAGCAGCTTAGATCCTGCAGGGCTAAGCGAGCAGTACTTC. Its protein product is CASSLDPAGLSEQYF.

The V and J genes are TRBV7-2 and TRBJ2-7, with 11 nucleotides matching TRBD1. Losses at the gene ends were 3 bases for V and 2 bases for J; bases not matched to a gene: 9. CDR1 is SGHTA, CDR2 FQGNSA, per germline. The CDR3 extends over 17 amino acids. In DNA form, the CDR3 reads TGTGCCAGCAGCTTGGAGCATGGGACAGGGGGGGCCTACGAGCAGTACTTC. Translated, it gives CASSLEHGTGGAYEQYF.

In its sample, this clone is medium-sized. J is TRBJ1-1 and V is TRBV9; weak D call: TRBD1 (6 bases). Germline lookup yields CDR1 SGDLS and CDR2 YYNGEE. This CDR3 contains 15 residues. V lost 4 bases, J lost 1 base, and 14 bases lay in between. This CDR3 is CASSPTGYGNTEAFF. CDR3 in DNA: TGTGCCAGCAGCCCCACAGGGTATGGGAACACTGAAGCTTTCTTT. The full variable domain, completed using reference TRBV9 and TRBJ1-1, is DSGVTQTPKHLITATGQRVTLRCSPRSGDLSVYWYQQSLDQGLQFLIQYYNGEERAKGNILERFSAQQFPDLHSELNLSSLELGDSALYFCASSPTGYGNTEAFFGQGTRLTVV.

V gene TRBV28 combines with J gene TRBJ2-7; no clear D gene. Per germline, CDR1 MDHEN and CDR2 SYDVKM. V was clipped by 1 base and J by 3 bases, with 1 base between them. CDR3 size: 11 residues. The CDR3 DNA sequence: TGTGCCAGCAGTTTATTCTACGAGCAGTACTTC. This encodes CASSLFYEQYF. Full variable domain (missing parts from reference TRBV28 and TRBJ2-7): DVKVTQSSRYLVKRTGEKVFLECVQDMDHENMFWYRQDPGLGLRLIYFSYDVKMKEKGDIPEGYSVSREKKERFSLILESASTNQTSMYLCASSLFYEQYFGPGTRLTVT.

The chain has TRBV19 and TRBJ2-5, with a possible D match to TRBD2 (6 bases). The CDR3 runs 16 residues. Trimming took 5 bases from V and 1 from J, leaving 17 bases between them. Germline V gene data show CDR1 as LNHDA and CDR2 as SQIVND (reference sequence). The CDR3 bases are TGTGCCAGTAGTTACGGGACTGGAGGGGTCCAAGAGACCCAGTACTTC. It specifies CASSYGTGGVQETQYF.